This TCR beta chain emerged from a study of OX40 agonist ivuxolimab in advanced cancers. The overall study: Patients enrolled in dose escalation were diagnosed with hepatocellular carcinoma, melanoma, renal cell or head and neck cancer.

With baseline, cycle 4 day 1, and cycle 7 day 1 as timepoints, blood was sampled. Profiling relied on immunoSEQ multiplex PCR, and the TCRdb table lists in-frame clones only, not all of them. This sample carries tens of thousands of clones, about 88% of them seen once, and the ten largest clones take over 1.5%. Study-wide results and caveats: The study observed clonal expansion of CD4+ and CD8+ blood T cells by week 6 at 0.1 to 3.0 mg/kg. Patients who responded partially at 0.1-3.0 mg/kg showed clonal expansion ranking among the lowest.

This clone turned up a few times. Its antigen remains unknown. Here the sequenced sample was CD4+ or CD8+ T cells sorted from blood, taken in a trial of the OX40 agonist ivuxolimab. This receptor was obtained from an adult with an advanced solid tumor such as melanoma, head and neck, liver or kidney cancer.

This CDR3 reads CASSSSLRGDYGYTF. CDR3 DNA: TGTGCCAGCAGCTCGAGCCTCCGGGGCGACTATGGCTACACCTTC. V and J are TRBV13 and TRBJ1-2; weak D call: TRBD1 (5 bases). This CDR3 region has 15 residues. The germline V and J ends were trimmed by 4 bases and 3 bases, with 15 bases remaining between them. Germline V gene data show CDR1 as PRHDT and CDR2 as FYEKMQ (reference sequence).